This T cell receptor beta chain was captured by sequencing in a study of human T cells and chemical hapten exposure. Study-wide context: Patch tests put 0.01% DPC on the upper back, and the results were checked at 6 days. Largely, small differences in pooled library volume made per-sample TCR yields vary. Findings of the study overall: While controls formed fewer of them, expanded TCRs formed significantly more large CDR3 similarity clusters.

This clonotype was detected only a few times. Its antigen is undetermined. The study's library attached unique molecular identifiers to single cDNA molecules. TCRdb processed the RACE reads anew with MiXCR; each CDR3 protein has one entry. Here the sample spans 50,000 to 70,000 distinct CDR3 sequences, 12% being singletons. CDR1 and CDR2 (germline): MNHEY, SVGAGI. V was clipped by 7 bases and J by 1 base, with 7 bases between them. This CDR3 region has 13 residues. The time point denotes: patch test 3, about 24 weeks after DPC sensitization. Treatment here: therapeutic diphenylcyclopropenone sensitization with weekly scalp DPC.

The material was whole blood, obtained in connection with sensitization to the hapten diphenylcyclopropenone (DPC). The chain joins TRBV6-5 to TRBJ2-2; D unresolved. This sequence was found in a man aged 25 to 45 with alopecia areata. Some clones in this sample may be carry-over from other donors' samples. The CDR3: CASTPLNTGELFF. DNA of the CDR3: TGTGCCAGCACCCCGTTGAACACCGGGGAGCTGTTTTTT.